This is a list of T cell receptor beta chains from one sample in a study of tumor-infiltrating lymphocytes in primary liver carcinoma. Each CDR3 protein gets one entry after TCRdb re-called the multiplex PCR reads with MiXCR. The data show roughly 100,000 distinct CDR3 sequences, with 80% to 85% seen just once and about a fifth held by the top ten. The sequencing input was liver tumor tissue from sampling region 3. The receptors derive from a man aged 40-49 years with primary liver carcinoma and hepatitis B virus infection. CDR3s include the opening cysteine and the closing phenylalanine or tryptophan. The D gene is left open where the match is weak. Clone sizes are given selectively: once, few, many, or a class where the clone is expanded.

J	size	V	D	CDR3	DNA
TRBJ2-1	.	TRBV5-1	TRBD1	CARSSSRGYNEQFF	TGCGCCAGAAGCTCTAGCAGGGGGTACAATGAGCAGTTCTTC
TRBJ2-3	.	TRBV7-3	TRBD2	CASSPGTSRDTNTQYF	TGTGCCAGCAGCCCCGGGACTAGCCGAGACACAAATACGCAGTATTTT
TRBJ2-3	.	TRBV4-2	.	CASSQESGPRTVAQYF	TGTGCCAGCAGCCAAGAGTCAGGCCCTCGTACAGTTGCGCAGTATTTT
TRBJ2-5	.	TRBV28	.	CASSSRMRRGAQKTQYF	TGTGCCAGCAGTTCTCGAATGAGAAGGGGCGCACAAAAGACCCAGTACTTC
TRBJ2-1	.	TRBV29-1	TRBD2	CSVELAGGFYNERFF	TGCAGCGTTGAACTAGCGGGAGGGTTCTACAATGAGAGGTTCTTC
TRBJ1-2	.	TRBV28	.	CASGSGGQPGIF	TGTGCCAGCGGTTCGGGGGGGCAGCCTGGGATCTTC
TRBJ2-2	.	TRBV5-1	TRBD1	CANSAQGTSGELFF	TGCGCCAACAGCGCACAGGGGACCTCCGGGGAGCTGTTTTTT
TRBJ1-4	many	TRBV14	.	CASTYSFEGKLFF	TGTGCCAGCACCTACTCCTTCGAAGGAAAACTGTTTTTT
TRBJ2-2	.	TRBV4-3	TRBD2	CASSQGPAGETGKLFF	TGCGCCAGTAGCCAAGGTCCCGCGGGAGAGACCGGGAAGCTGTTTTTT
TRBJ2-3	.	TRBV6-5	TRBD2	CASNPVLAVIDTQYF	TGTGCCAGCAACCCAGTACTAGCGGTAATAGATACGCAGTATTTT
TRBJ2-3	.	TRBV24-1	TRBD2	CATSTSCLTTYTQYF	TGTGCCACCTCGACTAGCTGTCTTACCACATATACGCAGTATTTT
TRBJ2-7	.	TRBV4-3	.	CASNQDAGSRYHEQYF	TGCGCCAGCAACCAAGATGCGGGGAGCAGATACCACGAGCAGTACTTC
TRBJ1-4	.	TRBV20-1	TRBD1	CGAAQGASNEKLFF	TGCGGTGCTGCTCAGGGGGCCTCGAATGAAAAACTGTTTTTT
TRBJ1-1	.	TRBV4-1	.	CASSSRLHSGAANTEAFF	TGCGCCAGCAGCTCTCGACTACATTCCGGAGCAGCGAACACTGAAGCTTTCTTT
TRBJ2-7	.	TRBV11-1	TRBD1	CTSSRRTGSEQYF	TGTACCAGCAGCCGAAGGACAGGGAGCGAGCAGTACTTC
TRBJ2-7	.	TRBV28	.	CASRPLQAERYF	TGTGCCAGCAGGCCATTACAGGCCGAGCGGTACTTC
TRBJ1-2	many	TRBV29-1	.	CSALGGGGYTF	TGCAGCGCCCTGGGGGGGGGGGGCTACACCTTC
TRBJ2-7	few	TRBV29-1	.	CSVVDAPTYEQYF	TGCAGCGTTGTTGACGCCCCTACCTACGAGCAGTACTTC
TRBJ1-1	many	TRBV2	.	CASSEARGPEGEAFF	TGTGCCAGCAGTGAAGCTAGGGGACCGGAGGGTGAAGCTTTCTTT
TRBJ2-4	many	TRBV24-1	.	CATSAASDRHIQYF	TGTGCCACCAGTGCCGCTAGCGATCGGCACATTCAGTACTTC
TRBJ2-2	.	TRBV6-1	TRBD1	CASRGPGQTDAYTGELFF	TGTGCCAGCAGGGGACCGGGACAGACTGATGCGTACACCGGGGAGCTGTTTTTT
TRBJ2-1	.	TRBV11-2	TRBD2	CATSLGSGRAHFAYEQFF	TGTGCCACCAGCTTAGGTAGCGGGAGGGCCCATTTCGCCTACGAGCAGTTCTTC
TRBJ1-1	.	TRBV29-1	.	CRGRRGGEDTVAFF	TGCAGGGGCCGCCGGGGGGGGGAGGACACTGTAGCTTTCTTT
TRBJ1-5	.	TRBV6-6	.	CARSPYLDDRFNQPQHF	TGTGCCAGAAGTCCCTACCTGGATGATCGCTTCAATCAGCCCCAGCATTTT